A selection of T cell receptor beta chains follows, all from one sample in a study of regulatory T cells in long-lasting Graves disease. TCRdb redid the calling of the multiplex PCR reads with MiXCR, one entry per CDR3 protein. The repertoire holds about 620,000 distinct CDR3 sequences, 16% seen once, with more than 15% in the top ten. This sample also appeared in a second study, on T cells in Graves' hyperthyroidism and ophthalmopathy.

The source was peripheral blood mononuclear cells (PBMCs), collected at new diagnosis, from a patient treated with antithyroid drugs. These receptors were collected from a woman in her 30s with Graves disease. Each CDR3 is given with its conserved first and last residue. Each record gives: CDR3 length, D gene, V gene, J gene, clone size, CDR3 DNA, CDR3 protein. The D gene is left open where the match is weak. Rows give clone size only sometimes, using once, few, many, or a class for an expanded clone.

length: 15
D: -
V: TRBV7-2
J: TRBJ2-5
size: many
DNA: TGTGCCAGCAGCTTGAGCCCGGTGGAAGTGGAGACCCAGTACTTC
CDR3: CASSLSPVEVETQYF

length: 15
D: -
V: TRBV27
J: TRBJ2-7
size: many
DNA: TGTGCCAGCAGTTCCCCGAGTCGGGGGATGGACGAGCAGTACTTC
CDR3: CASSSPSRGMDEQYF

length: 15
D: -
V: TRBV3-1
J: TRBJ1-1
size: many
DNA: TGTGCCAGCAGCCAAGATACAGTCATGAACACTGAAGCTTTCTTT
CDR3: CASSQDTVMNTEAFF

length: 14
D: TRBD2
V: TRBV18
J: TRBJ2-7
size: -
DNA: TGTGCCAGCTCAGCTAGCGGGAGGATCTACGAGCAGTACTTC
CDR3: CASSASGRIYEQYF

length: 15
D: -
V: TRBV5-6
J: TRBJ1-2
size: -
DNA: TGTGCCAGCAGCTTGGTTGGGGGGAGGAATGATGGCTACACCTTC
CDR3: CASSLVGGRNDGYTF

length: 15
D: -
V: TRBV7-2
J: TRBJ2-3
size: many
DNA: TGTGCCAGCAGCTTGGGCAGGGTAGTCGAAGATACGCAGTATTTT
CDR3: CASSLGRVVEDTQYF

length: 14
D: -
V: TRBV5-1
J: TRBJ1-6
size: few
DNA: TGCGCCAGCAGCCAAGCACAGAATAATTCACCCCTCCACTTT
CDR3: CASSQAQNNSPLHF

length: 15
D: TRBD1
V: TRBV20-1
J: TRBJ2-1
size: many
DNA: TGCAGTGCTGCCCCGACAGGGCTCTCCTACAATGAGCAGTTCTTC
CDR3: CSAAPTGLSYNEQFF

length: 14
D: -
V: TRBV2
J: TRBJ2-3
size: -
DNA: TGTGCCAGCATGGTCCAGGGTATCCCAGATACGCAGTATTTT
CDR3: CASMVQGIPDTQYF

length: 13
D: -
V: TRBV19
J: TRBJ2-7
size: -
DNA: TGTGCCAGTAGTATAACCGGCGGCTACGAGCAGTACTTC
CDR3: CASSITGGYEQYF

length: 15
D: -
V: TRBV7-9
J: TRBJ1-2
size: many
DNA: TGTGCCAGCAGCTTAGCGGCCGGACCGGTAGTTGGCTACACCTTC
CDR3: CASSLAAGPVVGYTF

length: 15
D: TRBD1
V: TRBV27
J: TRBJ2-7
size: -
DNA: TGTGCCAGCAGTTCACAGGGGGCGCGCCCCTACGAGCAGTACTTC
CDR3: CASSSQGARPYEQYF

length: 14
D: -
V: TRBV12-3/TRBV12-4
J: TRBJ2-5
size: -
DNA: TGTGCCAGCAGTTCGACACCCCTCCAGGAGACCCAGTACTTC
CDR3: CASSSTPLQETQYF

length: 16
D: TRBD2
V: TRBV6-1
J: TRBJ2-5
size: -
DNA: TGTGCCAGCAGGCCACTAGCGGGACGCAGCGTGGAGACCCAGTACTTC
CDR3: CASRPLAGRSVETQYF

length: 15
D: TRBD1
V: TRBV7-9
J: TRBJ2-5
size: many
DNA: TGTGCCAGCAGCTTAGCGATGACAGGGCCCCTGTTTCAGTACTTC
CDR3: CASSLAMTGPLFQYF

length: 16
D: TRBD1
V: TRBV6-9
J: TRBJ2-5
size: -
DNA: TGTGCCAGCAGTTACCCGCGGACAGGGTTTGTTGAGACCCAGTACTTC
CDR3: CASSYPRTGFVETQYF

length: 11
D: -
V: TRBV25-1
J: TRBJ2-3
size: -
DNA: TGTGCCAGCAGTGATGGCCTAACGCAGTATTTT
CDR3: CASSDGLTQYF

length: 15
D: -
V: TRBV29-1
J: TRBJ2-1
size: many
DNA: TGCAGCGTTGCCCTAGGGGGGAGCTCCTACAATGAGCAGTTCTTC
CDR3: CSVALGGSSYNEQFF

length: 11
D: -
V: TRBV2
J: TRBJ2-5
size: -
DNA: TGTGCCAGCAGTGAACATGAGACCCAGTGCTTC
CDR3: CASSEHETQCF

length: 16
D: TRBD1
V: TRBV9
J: TRBJ2-2
size: many
DNA: TGTGCCAGCAGCCCTGGGACAGTCCCGAGGACCGGGGAGCTGTTTTTT
CDR3: CASSPGTVPRTGELFF

length: 13
D: -
V: TRBV30
J: TRBJ2-1
size: -
DNA: TGTGCCTGGAGGGGACGGGACTTCAATGAGCAGTTCTTC
CDR3: CAWRGRDFNEQFF

length: 14
D: -
V: TRBV20-1
J: TRBJ2-2
size: few
DNA: TGCAGTGCCCCGGGAGCTGCGAACACCGGGGAGCTGTTTTTT
CDR3: CSAPGAANTGELFF

length: 14
D: -
V: TRBV28
J: TRBJ2-7
size: many
DNA: TGTGCCAGCAGGGGTTGGGACACAACCTACGAGCAGTACTTC
CDR3: CASRGWDTTYEQYF

length: 15
D: -
V: TRBV7-3
J: TRBJ2-6
size: -
DNA: TGTGCCAGCAGCGCCTCAGGCAGCCGGGCCAACGTCCTGACTTTC
CDR3: CASSASGSRANVLTF

length: 17
D: -
V: TRBV6-2/TRBV6-3
J: TRBJ1-1
size: few
DNA: TGTGCCAGCACCCAGCTTCCTTCTCTAGGGGGTAGCACTGAAGCTTTCTTT
CDR3: CASTQLPSLGGSTEAFF

length: 13
D: -
V: TRBV3-1
J: TRBJ1-1
size: many
DNA: TGTGCCAGCAGCCAAGGGGAGGCCACTGAAGCTTTCTTT
CDR3: CASSQGEATEAFF

length: 14
D: -
V: TRBV28
J: TRBJ2-4
size: -
DNA: TGTGCCAGCGGCCAAACAGAGGGCCATAACATTCAGTACTTC
CDR3: CASGQTEGHNIQYF

length: 15
D: -
V: TRBV7-9
J: TRBJ2-7
size: -
DNA: TGTGCCAGCAGCTTAAGTGCGTCCGTTGCCTACGAGCAGCACTTC
CDR3: CASSLSASVAYEQHF

length: 15
D: -
V: TRBV2
J: TRBJ1-5
size: many
DNA: TGTGCCAGCAGTGGAGGACCCTCTAGCAATCAGCCCCAGCATTTT
CDR3: CASSGGPSSNQPQHF

length: 17
D: TRBD2
V: TRBV27
J: TRBJ2-5
size: -
DNA: TGTGCCAGCAGTCCGGGACTAGCGGGAGGCCTCAGGGAGACCCAGTACTTC
CDR3: CASSPGLAGGLRETQYF

length: 13
D: -
V: TRBV20-1
J: TRBJ1-1
size: -
DNA: TGCAGTGCTAGTATAACGGGAAACACTGAAGCTTTCTTT
CDR3: CSASITGNTEAFF

length: 13
D: -
V: TRBV20-1
J: TRBJ1-3
size: few
DNA: TGCAGTGCCCCCGGGGTCACCGGAAACACCATATATTTT
CDR3: CSAPGVTGNTIYF

length: 12
D: -
V: TRBV30
J: TRBJ2-5
size: -
DNA: TGTGCCTGGGGTCCTAATATTGAGACCCAGTACTTC
CDR3: CAWGPNIETQYF

length: 17
D: TRBD1
V: TRBV28
J: TRBJ2-5
size: -
DNA: TGTGCCAGCAGTCCCCTGGGGTTTAGGGGGCTTGGAGAGACCCAGTACTTC
CDR3: CASSPLGFRGLGETQYF

length: 14
D: -
V: TRBV11-1
J: TRBJ2-2
size: many
DNA: TGTGCCAGCAGCTTAAAAAGGCAGGCCGGGGAGCTGTTTTTT
CDR3: CASSLKRQAGELFF

length: 13
D: -
V: TRBV6-9
J: TRBJ1-5
size: many
DNA: TGTGCCAGCAGTTGGGGACCCGATCAGCCCCAGCATTTT
CDR3: CASSWGPDQPQHF

length: 14
D: -
V: TRBV5-1
J: TRBJ2-3
size: few
DNA: TGCGCCAGCAGTGGTTTGGGGTACACAGATACGCAGTATTTT
CDR3: CASSGLGYTDTQYF

length: 13
D: -
V: TRBV30
J: TRBJ1-2
size: -
DNA: TGTGCCTGGAGTTACGGGGCGGGCGATGGCTACACCTTC
CDR3: CAWSYGAGDGYTF

length: 17
D: TRBD1
V: TRBV5-1
J: TRBJ1-6
size: -
DNA: TGCGCCAGCAGCAACTCAGGGACAGGGGAAAATAATTCACCCCTCCACTTT
CDR3: CASSNSGTGENNSPLHF

length: 12
D: -
V: TRBV10-1
J: TRBJ2-3
size: many
DNA: TGCGCCAGCAGTGGACAGTCAGATACGCAGTATTTT
CDR3: CASSGQSDTQYF

length: 14
D: -
V: TRBV20-1
J: TRBJ1-5
size: few
DNA: TGCAGTGCTAGAGATGCAGGAAACTATCAGCCCCAGCATTTT
CDR3: CSARDAGNYQPQHF

length: 13
D: TRBD2
V: TRBV11-1
J: TRBJ2-3
size: few
DNA: TGTGCCAGCAGCCCCGATAGCGGGAGAGCGCAGTATTTT
CDR3: CASSPDSGRAQYF

length: 16
D: -
V: TRBV27
J: TRBJ2-1
size: many
DNA: TGTGCCAGCAGCCACTTCATGGCCACCTCAGGGAATGAGCAGTTCTTC
CDR3: CASSHFMATSGNEQFF

length: 12
D: TRBD1
V: TRBV29-1
J: TRBJ1-1
size: many
DNA: TGCAGCGTGATAAAGGACAGGGAGGAAGCTTTCTTT
CDR3: CSVIKDREEAFF

length: 15
D: -
V: TRBV7-2
J: TRBJ2-2
size: many
DNA: TGTGCCAGCAGCTTACAATCCGGCGGCACCGGGGAGCTGTTTTTT
CDR3: CASSLQSGGTGELFF

length: 13
D: -
V: TRBV11-2
J: TRBJ1-5
size: -
DNA: TGTGCCAGCAGCCAATCGTTCGGTCAGCCCCAGCATTTT
CDR3: CASSQSFGQPQHF

length: 12
D: -
V: TRBV20-1
J: TRBJ2-7
size: many
DNA: TGCAGTGCTAGGGACCTATCCTACGAGCAGTACTTC
CDR3: CSARDLSYEQYF

length: 14
D: -
V: TRBV5-1
J: TRBJ2-7
size: few
DNA: TGCGCCAGCAGCCGGGACTCTGGGACCTACGAGCAGTACTTC
CDR3: CASSRDSGTYEQYF

length: 18
D: -
V: TRBV2
J: TRBJ2-7
size: -
DNA: TGTGCCAGCAGTGTGGGGGAACCAACTCTCCTACGAGCAGTAGAGAGTAACTTC
CDR3: CASSVGEPTLLRAVESNF

length: 14
D: -
V: TRBV18
J: TRBJ2-7
size: -
DNA: TGTGCCAGCTCGCAAAACAGTGTCCCCTACGAGCAGTACTTC
CDR3: CASSQNSVPYEQYF

length: 14
D: -
V: TRBV7-2
J: TRBJ1-1
size: -
DNA: TGTGCCAGCAGCTCTGGGAATTTCCCAGCTGAAGCTTTCTTT
CDR3: CASSSGNFPAEAFF

length: 12
D: -
V: TRBV6-1
J: TRBJ2-7
size: many
DNA: TGTGCCAGCAGTGACGGACTGGTAGAGCAGTACTTC
CDR3: CASSDGLVEQYF

length: 13
D: -
V: TRBV7-9
J: TRBJ1-1
size: many
DNA: TGTGCCAGCAGCCCGGACATCCTGGGTGAGGCTTTCTTT
CDR3: CASSPDILGEAFF

length: 14
D: TRBD2
V: TRBV20-1
J: TRBJ2-2
size: -
DNA: TGCAGTGCTGGGCGGTGGGAGGGCCACGGGGAGCTGTTTTTT
CDR3: CSAGRWEGHGELFF

length: 15
D: -
V: TRBV15
J: TRBJ2-7
size: few
DNA: TGTGCCACCAGCAGAGATGTTAGGAGTAGCGGCATCCAGTACTTC
CDR3: CATSRDVRSSGIQYF

length: 13
D: -
V: TRBV20-1
J: TRBJ2-7
size: few
DNA: TGCAGTGCGGTCAGGACTCCTCTTCCGGAGCAGTACTTC
CDR3: CSAVRTPLPEQYF

length: 14
D: TRBD2
V: TRBV20-1
J: TRBJ2-3
size: many
DNA: TGCAGTGCGCGTCCGGGGGGGAACGGAGATACGCAGTATTTT
CDR3: CSARPGGNGDTQYF

length: 14
D: -
V: TRBV6-2/TRBV6-3
J: TRBJ2-2
size: few
DNA: TGTGCCAGCAGTTACTGGGGGGCGTCCGGGGAGCTGTTTTTT
CDR3: CASSYWGASGELFF

length: 15
D: TRBD2
V: TRBV5-1
J: TRBJ2-2
size: few
DNA: TGCGCCAGCAGCTTGCTAGCGGGAGTGGCCGGGGAGCTGTTTTTT
CDR3: CASSLLAGVAGELFF

length: 13
D: -
V: TRBV12-3/TRBV12-4
J: TRBJ2-1
size: few
DNA: TGTGCCAGTGGCGGTTACTCCTACAATAAGCAGTTCTTC
CDR3: CASGGYSYNKQFF